The rows below give T cell receptor beta chains drawn from one sample of a study of shared clonotypes between healthy human individuals. TCRdb keeps only in-frame clones here, not all; method: immunoSEQ multiplex PCR. This table holds roughly 1,000,000 clones, approximately 78% found once. Source material: memory CD4+ T cells from PBMCs. These receptor sequences come from a man aged 18 to 29 in good health. Some clones in this sample may be carry-over from other donors' samples. The CDR3 runs from the conserved cysteine through the conserved F or W. D genes are given only for firm matches. Some rows have no size entry. The others give once, few or many, or a class for an expanded clone.

d_call j_call v_call clone_size cdr3_aa cdr3_nt
. TRBJ1-5 TRBV15 . CATSRDDYQPQHF TGTGCCACCAGCAGAGATGATTATCAGCCCCAGCATTTT
TRBD1 TRBJ1-6 TRBV5-1 . CASSLGPGGSPLHF TGCGCCAGCAGCTTGGGCCCAGGGGGCTCACCCCTCCACTTT
TRBD2 TRBJ2-7 TRBV7-2 . CASSLLAGGPHEQYF TGTGCCAGCAGCTTACTAGCGGGAGGGCCCCACGAGCAGTACTTC
. TRBJ1-2 TRBV11-2 . CASSLQGSGGYTF TGTGCCAGCAGCTTACAGGGTTCCGGGGGCTACACCTTC
. TRBJ1-2 TRBV4-2 . CASSQDYRPGEDGYTF TGTGCCAGCAGCCAAGACTATCGGCCAGGGGAGGATGGCTACACCTTC
TRBD2 TRBJ2-7 TRBV7-9 once CASSLRLAGGLYEQYF TGTGCCAGCAGCTTACGACTAGCGGGAGGCTTGTACGAGCAGTACTTC
. TRBJ2-1 TRBV6-1 . CASSDIRNYRIYNEQFF TGTGCCAGCAGTGACATACGGAACTACCGAATTTACAATGAGCAGTTCTTC
TRBD1 TRBJ1-6 TRBV5-1 . CASSLSGQTNSPLHF TGCGCCAGCAGCTTATCGGGACAGACCAATTCACCCCTCCACTTT
TRBD2 TRBJ2-3 TRBV5-1 . CASSEREGRSDTQYF TGCGCCAGCAGCGAACGGGAGGGCCGGTCAGATACGCAGTATTTT
. TRBJ1-5 TRBV7-2 . CASSPSGGGYSNQPQHF TGTGCCAGCAGCCCGTCGGGGGGAGGGTATAGCAATCAGCCCCAGCATTTT
. TRBJ2-7 TRBV6-5 many CASTGRAYEQYF TGTGCCAGCACAGGTAGGGCCTACGAGCAGTACTTC
TRBD1 TRBJ2-6 TRBV30 few CAWTRDRVRSGANVLTF TGTGCCTGGACCCGGGACAGGGTTCGCTCTGGGGCCAACGTCCTGACTTTC
. TRBJ2-4 TRBV6-6 . CASSHEVNIQYF TGTGCCAGCAGCCACGAGGTAAACATTCAGTACTTC
. TRBJ1-3 TRBV5-4 . CASSLQGPGNTIYF TGTGCCAGCAGCTTGCAAGGGCCTGGAAACACCATATATTTT
. TRBJ1-2 TRBV28 . CASSGAGSHGYTF TGTGCCAGCAGTGGGGCGGGATCTCATGGCTACACCTTC
. TRBJ2-1 TRBV5-1 . CASRGAGTAGLSYNEQFF TGCGCCAGTCGAGGGGCCGGGACAGCGGGACTCTCCTACAATGAGCAGTTCTTC
. TRBJ1-2 TRBV6-5 . CASSYSLLAGSGYTF TGTGCCAGCAGTTACTCCCTTTTAGCAGGGTCAGGCTACACCTTC
TRBD1 TRBJ1-2 TRBV19 . CASSIAAGGSFYGYTF TGTGCCAGTAGTATAGCAGCAGGGGGGTCTTTCTATGGCTACACCTTC
TRBD1 TRBJ1-5 TRBV27 . CASSLTGTYSNQPQHF TGTGCCAGCAGCTTGACAGGGACCTATAGCAATCAGCCCCAGCATTTT
TRBD2 TRBJ2-7 TRBV5-6 once CASSFRFGGGYEQYF TGTGCCAGCAGCTTCAGGTTCGGCGGGGGCTACGAGCAGTACTTC
. TRBJ1-1 TRBV18 . CASSPGSGDTEAFF TGTGCCAGCTCACCAGGGTCAGGGGACACTGAAGCTTTCTTT
. TRBJ2-7 TRBV6-1 . CASSEALRGYEQYF TGTGCCAGCAGTGAAGCCCTAAGGGGCTACGAGCAGTACTTC
. TRBJ1-5 TRBV19 few CASRVGNQPQHF TGTGCCAGTAGGGTCGGCAATCAGCCCCAGCATTTT
. TRBJ2-6 TRBV15 . CATSPPGTGYSGANVLTF TGTGCCACCAGCCCCCCCGGGACTGGGTACTCTGGGGCCAACGTCCTGACTTTC